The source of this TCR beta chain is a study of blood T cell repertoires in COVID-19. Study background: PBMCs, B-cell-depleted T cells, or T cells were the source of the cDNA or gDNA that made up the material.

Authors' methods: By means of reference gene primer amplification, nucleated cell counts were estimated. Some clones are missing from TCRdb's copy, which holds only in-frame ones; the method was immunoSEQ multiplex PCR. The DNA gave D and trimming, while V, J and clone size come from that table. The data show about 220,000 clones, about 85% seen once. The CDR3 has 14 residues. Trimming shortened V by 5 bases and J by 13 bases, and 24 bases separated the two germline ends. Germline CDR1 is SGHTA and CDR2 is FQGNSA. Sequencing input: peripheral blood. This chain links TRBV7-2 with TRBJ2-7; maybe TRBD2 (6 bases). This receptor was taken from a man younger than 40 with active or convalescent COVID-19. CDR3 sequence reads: CASSPGSWQEGHYF. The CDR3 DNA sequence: TGTGCCAGCAGCCCCGGTTCATGGCAGGAGGGTCATTACTTC.